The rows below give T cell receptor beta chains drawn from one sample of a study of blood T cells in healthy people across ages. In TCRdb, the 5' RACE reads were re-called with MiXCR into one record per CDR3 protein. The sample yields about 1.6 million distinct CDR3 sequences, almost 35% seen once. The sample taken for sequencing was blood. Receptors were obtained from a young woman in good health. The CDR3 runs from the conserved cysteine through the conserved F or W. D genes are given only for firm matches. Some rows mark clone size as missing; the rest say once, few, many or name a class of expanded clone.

CSAPPLRNTEAFF,TGCAGTGCACCCCCTTTAAGGAACACTGAAGCTTTCTTT,.,TRBV20-1,TRBJ1-1,.
CASSTDGRKETQYF,TGTGCCAGCAGTACAGACGGCAGAAAAGAGACCCAGTACTTC,few,TRBV9,TRBJ2-5,.
CASSRDSPYEQYF,TGTGCCAGCAGCCGGGACAGCCCCTACGAGCAGTACTTC,many,TRBV7-9,TRBJ2-7,TRBD1
CSVDAWGGGTDTQYF,TGCAGCGTTGACGCCTGGGGGGGTGGCACAGATACGCAGTATTTT,few,TRBV29-1,TRBJ2-3,TRBD2
CAVSKAGVTDTQYF,TGCGCCGTCTCCAAGGCAGGGGTCACAGATACGCAGTATTTT,.,TRBV10-1,TRBJ2-3,.
CASSLTTGLGSPLHF,TGTGCCAGCAGCTTAACGACAGGGTTAGGTTCACCCCTCCACTTT,.,TRBV7-2,TRBJ1-6,TRBD1
CASSPNSHSAYEQYF,TGTGCCAGCAGCCCGAATAGCCATAGCGCGTACGAGCAGTACTTC,.,TRBV7-6,TRBJ2-7,.
CASRQAGGGQYF,TGTGCCAGCAGACAAGCGGGAGGGGGGCAGTACTTC,few,TRBV28,TRBJ2-7,TRBD2
CASSLTGGLESYEQYF,TGTGCCAGCAGTCTTACAGGGGGGCTAGAGTCCTACGAGCAGTACTTC,few,TRBV27,TRBJ2-7,TRBD1
CASTISTSGGADEQFF,TGCGCCAGCACCATCTCGACTAGCGGGGGGGCCGATGAGCAGTTCTTC,.,TRBV5-1,TRBJ2-1,TRBD2
CASRRDRGQLNYGYTF,TGTGCCAGCCGAAGGGACAGGGGGCAACTCAACTATGGCTACACCTTC,few,TRBV6-1,TRBJ1-2,TRBD1
CAISVTDERPQHF,TGTGCCATCAGTGTTACTGACGAAAGGCCCCAGCATTTT,few,TRBV10-3,TRBJ1-5,.
CASSRRNREQFF,TGTGCCAGCAGCCGACGGAATCGGGAGCAGTTCTTC,.,TRBV3-1,TRBJ2-1,.
CASSYFPNEQYF,TGTGCCAGCAGTTATTTCCCGAACGAGCAGTACTTC,.,TRBV6-2/TRBV6-3,TRBJ2-7,.
CASSLARGPSPLHF,TGTGCCAGCAGCTTAGCTCGGGGGCCTTCACCCCTCCACTTT,.,TRBV7-2,TRBJ1-6,.
CSARGLLSFGRNEQFF,TGCAGTGCTAGAGGACTCCTTAGTTTTGGTCGCAATGAGCAGTTCTTC,.,TRBV20-1,TRBJ2-1,.
CASSPFMDAGYTF,TGTGCCAGCAGCCCTTTTATGGACGCGGGCTACACCTTC,few,TRBV3-1,TRBJ1-2,.
CASSFYPLRANTEAFF,TGTGCCAGCAGCTTTTATCCCTTAAGGGCGAACACTGAAGCTTTCTTT,few,TRBV7-9,TRBJ1-1,.
CAISEPSGAQNTGELLF,TGTGCCATCAGTGAGCCCTCGGGAGCACAAAACACCGGGGAGCTGTTGTTT,.,TRBV10-3,TRBJ2-2,.
CAISAMGGDTQYF,TGTGCCATCAGTGCGATGGGGGGGGATACGCAGTATTTT,few,TRBV10-3,TRBJ2-3,TRBD2
CASSNNNYGYTF,TGTGCCAGTAGTAACAATAACTATGGCTACACCTTC,.,TRBV19,TRBJ1-2,.
CASSSDPGQSGQYF,TGCGCCAGCAGCTCGGATCCAGGGCAAAGCGGACAGTATTTC,.,TRBV5-1,TRBJ2-7,.
CASQPSPVGLAGVHEQFF,TGTGCCAGCCAACCGAGTCCCGTGGGATTAGCGGGAGTCCATGAGCAGTTCTTC,.,TRBV28,TRBJ2-1,TRBD2
CASSPGRGFAEETQYF,TGCGCCAGCAGCCCCGGGCGGGGCTTCGCGGAAGAGACCCAGTACTTC,.,TRBV5-1,TRBJ2-5,.
CASSGRQGPRGEQYF,TGTGCCAGCAGTGGACGACAGGGGCCGAGGGGGGAGCAGTACTTC,.,TRBV27,TRBJ2-7,TRBD1
CSARVTGGSDQPQHF,TGCAGTGCTAGAGTTACAGGGGGGAGTGATCAGCCCCAGCATTTT,.,TRBV20-1,TRBJ1-5,TRBD1
CASSDNGYTF,TGTGCCAGCAGTGACAATGGCTACACCTTC,few,TRBV2,TRBJ1-2,.
CASSRRRSGSLPTTDTQYF,TGTGCCAGCAGCCGTCGGCGTTCGGGGTCCCTTCCGACCACAGATACGCAGTATTTT,few,TRBV11-2,TRBJ2-3,.
CASSERGPRQGEQYF,TGTGCCAGCAGTGAAAGGGGACCGAGGCAGGGCGAGCAGTACTTC,.,TRBV6-1,TRBJ2-7,.
CASSFTTGTQETQYF,TGTGCCAGCAGCTTTACGACAGGGACTCAGGAGACCCAGTACTTC,.,TRBV7-9,TRBJ2-5,.
CASSQVENNEKLFF,TGCGCCAGCAGCCAAGTGGAGAATAATGAAAAACTGTTTTTT,few,TRBV4-1,TRBJ1-4,.
CASSVARAGEDTQYF,TGTGCCAGCAGCGTAGCCCGGGCAGGGGAAGATACGCAGTATTTT,.,TRBV9,TRBJ2-3,.
CASSLDGPSNQPQHF,TGCGCCAGCAGCTTGGATGGGCCGAGCAATCAGCCCCAGCATTTT,few,TRBV5-1,TRBJ1-5,.
CASSVNSGRETDPQYF,TGTGCCAGCAGCGTAAATAGCGGGAGGGAGACAGATCCGCAGTATTTT,few,TRBV9,TRBJ2-3,TRBD2
CASSSDGLDQETQYF,TGTGCCAGCAGTTCCGACGGACTAGACCAAGAGACCCAGTACTTC,many,TRBV7-2,TRBJ2-5,TRBD2
CASSPKGHRGLYEQYF,TGTGCCAGCTCACCAAAAGGTCACAGGGGGCTCTACGAGCAGTACTTC,few,TRBV18,TRBJ2-7,TRBD1
CASSTPGTEAFF,TGTGCCAGCAGCACCCCCGGCACTGAAGCTTTCTTT,.,TRBV5-6,TRBJ1-1,.
CASSRAGPITDTQYF,TGTGCCAGCAGCAGAGCCGGGCCCATCACAGATACGCAGTATTTT,.,TRBV9,TRBJ2-3,.
CASREGLAGVYEQYF,TGCGCCAGCAGGGAGGGACTAGCGGGAGTCTACGAGCAGTACTTC,.,TRBV5-1,TRBJ2-7,TRBD2
CASSLPRGLADEQYF,TGTGCCAGCAGCTTACCCAGGGGGTTGGCAGACGAGCAGTACTTC,few,TRBV7-9,TRBJ2-7,TRBD1
CASSGAAYEQYF,TGTGCCAGCAGTGGTGCAGCCTACGAGCAGTACTTC,.,TRBV25-1,TRBJ2-7,.
CASSFGLAGRETNEQFF,TGTGCCAGCAGTTTCGGACTAGCGGGAAGGGAAACTAATGAGCAGTTCTTC,few,TRBV12-3/TRBV12-4,TRBJ2-1,TRBD2
CASPLRGYSNQPQHF,TGTGCCAGCCCCCTGAGGGGGTATAGCAATCAGCCCCAGCATTTT,few,TRBV12-3/TRBV12-4,TRBJ1-5,.
CASSPRSSGVWGNTQYF,TGTGCCAGCAGCCCCCGATCTAGCGGGGTTTGGGGCAATACGCAGTATTTT,few,TRBV7-3,TRBJ2-3,TRBD2
CASSLPGGTADTQYF,TGTGCCAGCAGCTTACCGGGGGGGACCGCAGATACGCAGTATTTT,.,TRBV7-8,TRBJ2-3,TRBD2
CASSSGQGEGDEQYF,TGTGCCAGCTCATCCGGACAGGGGGAGGGGGACGAGCAGTACTTC,.,TRBV18,TRBJ2-7,TRBD1
CASSQNSGANVLTF,TGCGCCAGCAGCCAAAACTCTGGGGCCAACGTCCTGACTTTC,few,TRBV5-1,TRBJ2-6,.
CASSLARSSGTADTQYF,TGTGCCAGCAGCTTAGCGCGGTCTAGCGGGACGGCAGATACGCAGTATTTT,few,TRBV7-2,TRBJ2-3,TRBD2
CASSNPGSSYEQYF,TGTGCCAGCAGTAACCCGGGGAGCTCCTACGAGCAGTACTTC,.,TRBV28,TRBJ2-7,.
CASSPFSYTQETQYF,TGTGCCAGCAGCCCCTTTAGTTACACTCAAGAGACCCAGTACTTC,few,TRBV3-1,TRBJ2-5,.
CASRNTGLNADTQYF,TGCGCCAGCAGAAATACGGGCCTGAACGCGGATACGCAGTATTTT,.,TRBV5-1,TRBJ2-3,.
CASSPLQGANYGYTF,TGCGCCAGCAGCCCGTTACAGGGGGCGAACTATGGCTACACCTTC,few,TRBV4-1,TRBJ1-2,TRBD1
CAIREALEGEQFF,TGTGCCATCAGGGAGGCGCTAGAGGGTGAGCAGTTCTTC,many,TRBV10-3,TRBJ2-1,.
CASSSSQTYGYTF,TGCGCCAGCAGCTCCTCCCAAACCTATGGCTACACCTTC,few,TRBV5-1,TRBJ1-2,.